The T cell receptor (beta chain) under discussion was sequenced for a study of a mutant IDH1 vaccine in newly diagnosed glioma. At the level of the study: Patients under treatment included about 60% males and 37.5% females and had a mean age of about 37 years.

In this sample, this clone turned up once. TCRdb keeps only in-frame clones here, not all; method: immunoSEQ multiplex PCR. The sample carries 80,000 to 100,000 clones, around 79% recorded once. Time point here: baseline, week 1 (first vaccination visit). Treatment in this sample: pre-vaccination baseline after standard-of-care therapy. Germline V gene data show CDR1 as SGHRS and CDR2 as YFSETQ. The CDR3 runs to 14 residues. V was pared by 3 bases and J by 6 bases, with 15 bases between. V usage is TRBV5-1 and J usage is TRBJ1-1; D ambiguous. The receptor comes from a man between 35 and 55 years old with glioma. Some clones in this sample may be carry-over from other donors' samples. The source material was PBMCs, sampled from a glioma patient treated with radiotherapy, temozolomide or both. CDR3 bases: TGCGCCAGCAGCTCCACGGCCCGGCCCTCTGAAGCTTTCTTT. The encoded protein is CASSSTARPSEAFF.